Listed below are T cell receptor beta chains from one sample, sequenced in a study of OX40 agonist ivuxolimab in advanced cancers. Only in-frame clones appear in the TCRdb table, and some are missing; sequencing was by immunoSEQ multiplex PCR. Here the sample spans about 76,000 clones, about 80% being singletons. The starting material was CD4+ or CD8+ T cells sorted from blood, obtained in a trial of the OX40 agonist ivuxolimab. The origin of the receptors is an adult with an advanced solid tumor such as melanoma, head and neck, liver or kidney cancer. Each CDR3 is given with its conserved first and last residue. Fields, in order: V gene, J gene, clone size, D gene, CDR3 DNA, CDR3 protein. The D gene is left open where the match is weak. Rows may omit the clone size; those that give it use once, few, many or a size class.

TRBV6-5	TRBJ1-6	.	.	TGTGCCAGCACCCCTGAGCTAAATTCACCCCTCCACTTT	CASTPELNSPLHF
TRBV7-9	TRBJ2-3	.	.	TGTGCCAGCAGCTTGATGGATACGCAGTATTTT	CASSLMDTQYF
TRBV28	TRBJ2-2	.	.	TGTGCCAGCAGTCCTGGGACTGGAAAAACCGGGGAGCTGTTTTTT	CASSPGTGKTGELFF
TRBV9	TRBJ1-4	.	.	TGTGCCAGCAGCGTAGGAGCAGCGGAGTTTGAAAAACTGTTTTTT	CASSVGAAEFEKLFF
TRBV5-8	TRBJ2-2	.	.	TGTGCCAGCAGCTTGGACAGTCACACCGGGGAGCTGTTTTTT	CASSLDSHTGELFF
TRBV28	TRBJ1-2	once	.	TGTGCCAGCAGTTCGGGACCGTACTATGGCTACACCTTC	CASSSGPYYGYTF
TRBV5-1	TRBJ2-1	.	.	TGCGCCAGCAGCTTGGCCAGGGGGGCGAGCTCCTACAATGAGCAGTTCTTC	CASSLARGASSYNEQFF
TRBV6-5	TRBJ2-7	.	.	TGTGCCAGCAGTTACTCGAGTCAGGGGACCTACGAGCAGTACTTC	CASSYSSQGTYEQYF
TRBV4-3	TRBJ2-3	.	TRBD2	TGCGCCAGCAGCCAAGATCAGGTGGGACTAGCGGGTAGGGATACGCAGTATTTT	CASSQDQVGLAGRDTQYF
TRBV6-5	TRBJ2-7	.	.	TGTGCCAGCAGTTACTCGAGCAGGTTTCCCTCCTACGAGCAGTACTTC	CASSYSSRFPSYEQYF
TRBV28	TRBJ1-4	.	TRBD1	TGTGCCAGCAGTCCCCCTGGGACAGTTAATGAAAAACTGTTTTTT	CASSPPGTVNEKLFF
TRBV6-1	TRBJ1-6	.	.	TGTGCCAGCAGTGAAGAACATAGGGGCCGCCGAGATTCACCCCTCCACTTT	CASSEEHRGRRDSPLHF
TRBV5-6	TRBJ2-6	.	.	TGTGCCAGCAGCTTACGGGGCGGGGCCAACGTCCTGACTTTC	CASSLRGGANVLTF
TRBV7-9	TRBJ2-5	.	TRBD2	TGTGCCAGCAGCTTAAGTTTAGCGGGGCCAGAGACCCAGTACTTC	CASSLSLAGPETQYF
TRBV6-6	TRBJ2-7	.	TRBD1	TGTGCCAGCACCTGGGACAGGGCCTACGAGCAGTACTTC	CASTWDRAYEQYF
TRBV7-3	TRBJ2-3	once	TRBD1	TGTGCCAGCAGCCTGAAAGGGGGCGCGTCAGATACGCAGTATTTT	CASSLKGGASDTQYF
TRBV27	TRBJ2-7	.	.	TGTGCCAGCAGTCCCCGGGCGGGCCTCTCCTACGAGCAGTACTTC	CASSPRAGLSYEQYF
TRBV28	TRBJ1-5	.	TRBD1	TGTGCCAGCAGTTTAACGGCCTGGACAGGGTATAGCAATCAGCCCCAGCATTTT	CASSLTAWTGYSNQPQHF
TRBV7-6	TRBJ2-1	.	TRBD2	TGTGCCAGCAGCTTCCTAGCGGGGTACAATGAGCAGTTCTTC	CASSFLAGYNEQFF
TRBV27	TRBJ2-4	.	TRBD1	TGTGCCAGCAATATCGGACAGGGAGCAAAAAACATTCAGTACTTC	CASNIGQGAKNIQYF
TRBV30	TRBJ1-1	.	TRBD1	TGTGCCTGGAGTGTAGGGGGCCATGAAGCTTTCTTT	CAWSVGGHEAFF
TRBV29-1	TRBJ1-4	.	.	TGCAGCGTTGTTGTGGGACAAAGTAATGAAAAACTGTTTTTT	CSVVVGQSNEKLFF
TRBV5-6	TRBJ2-5	.	.	TGTGCCAGCACCTCTACTAGCAGCCAAGAGACCCAGTACTTC	CASTSTSSQETQYF
TRBV6-5	TRBJ2-1	.	.	TGTGCCAGCAGTTCGGAACGCCCCGACATCTCCAATGAGCAGTTCTTC	CASSSERPDISNEQFF
TRBV6-1	TRBJ1-5	.	TRBD1	TGTGCCAGCACAACAGGGGCACCCCGCAATCAGCCCCAGCATTTT	CASTTGAPRNQPQHF
TRBV2	TRBJ2-1	.	TRBD2	TGTGCCAGCAGTGAAGATGTGGGGGGGTACAATGAGCAGTTCTTC	CASSEDVGGYNEQFF
TRBV19	TRBJ2-2	.	TRBD1	TGTGCCAGTAGTATATTCATAGGGGGCGAAGGGGAGCTGTTTTTT	CASSIFIGGEGELFF
TRBV28	TRBJ1-5	.	.	TGTGCCAGCAGTCCCCCCCAGCCTTATAGCAATCAGCCCCAGCATTTT	CASSPPQPYSNQPQHF
TRBV19	TRBJ2-2	.	.	TGTGCCAGTAGTTCCATACAGGGTACGAACACCGGGGAGCTGTTTTTT	CASSSIQGTNTGELFF
TRBV9	TRBJ1-4	.	.	TGTGCCAGCAGCTCTGTAGCTTGGGAAAAACTGTTTTTT	CASSSVAWEKLFF
TRBV7-3	TRBJ2-6	.	.	TGTGCCAGCAGCTTAGTGGGTGATGGGGCCAACGTCCTGACTTTC	CASSLVGDGANVLTF
TRBV4-3	TRBJ2-3	.	TRBD2	TGCGCCAGCAGCCAGGCTGCTCAGCGGGGGCCCTCAGATACGCAGTATTTT	CASSQAAQRGPSDTQYF
TRBV27	TRBJ1-6	.	.	TGTGCCAGCAGCAATTCACCCCTCCACTTT	CASSNSPLHF
TRBV9	TRBJ1-3	.	.	TGTGCCAGCAGCGTAGACGGGGGCGCTGGAAACACCATATATTTT	CASSVDGGAGNTIYF
TRBV11-2	TRBJ2-7	.	TRBD2	TGTGCCAGCAGCTCATGGGGGGGCTACGAGCAGTACTTC	CASSSWGGYEQYF
TRBV5-1	TRBJ2-6	.	.	TGCGCCAGCAGCTTGGCCGGGCTCTCTGGGGCCAACGTCCTGACTTTC	CASSLAGLSGANVLTF
TRBV7-3	TRBJ2-6	.	.	TGTGCCAGCAGCTTAGGGGATTCTGGGGCCAACGTCCTGACTTTC	CASSLGDSGANVLTF
TRBV4-2	TRBJ1-4	.	TRBD1	TGTGCCAGCAGCCAAGTACAGGGGGCTAATGAAAAACTGTTTTTT	CASSQVQGANEKLFF
TRBV28	TRBJ2-7	.	TRBD2	TGTGCCAGCATCCGGGAGGGATACGAGCAGTACTTC	CASIREGYEQYF
TRBV5-4	TRBJ2-3	.	TRBD2	TGTGCCAGCAGCTTTGGGACTAGCGGGGGCCGCGTGAGAACAGATACGCAGTATTTT	CASSFGTSGGRVRTDTQYF
TRBV20-1	TRBJ1-2	.	.	TGCAGTGCTATCCAGGGAGGCTACACCTTC	CSAIQGGYTF
TRBV4-2	TRBJ1-1	.	.	TGTGCCAGCAGCCAAGAACAGGGAGGCTCCACTGAAGCTTTCTTT	CASSQEQGGSTEAFF
TRBV7-9	TRBJ2-7	.	.	TGTGCCAGCAGCTGGATGGATCATTCAGAGCAGTACTTC	CASSWMDHSEQYF
TRBV25-1	TRBJ2-1	.	TRBD2	TGTGCCAGCAGTCCACCAGCGGGGGGGGGCTACAATGAGCAGTTCTTC	CASSPPAGGGYNEQFF
TRBV6-1	TRBJ2-7	.	TRBD1	TGTGCCAGCAGGGAGGCAGGGGGCAGATACGAGCAGTACTTC	CASREAGGRYEQYF
TRBV7-2	TRBJ2-7	.	.	TGTGCCAGCAGCTTATCCGGGCAGGCGAACTACGAGCAGTACTTC	CASSLSGQANYEQYF
TRBV7-3	TRBJ2-3	.	.	TGTGCCAGCAGCTCGAGCGGAATCAGCACAGATACGCAGTATTTT	CASSSSGISTDTQYF
TRBV19	TRBJ1-2	.	.	TGTGCCAGTAGTATAGACCCTCAGGGGATAGGTGGCTACACCTTC	CASSIDPQGIGGYTF
TRBV21-1	TRBJ1-3	.	.	TGTGCCAGCAGCAAGGAAAGATCATTCGTGTGCGGAAACACCATATATTTT	CASSKERSFVCGNTIYF
TRBV5-1	TRBJ1-2	.	TRBD1	TGCGCCAGCAGGTCGAACAGGGGAGAATATGGCTACACCTTC	CASRSNRGEYGYTF
TRBV7-6	TRBJ1-5	.	TRBD1	TGTGCCAGCAGCAACGACAGGGGGCGCAATCAGCCCCAGCATTTT	CASSNDRGRNQPQHF
TRBV6-1	TRBJ2-1	.	TRBD2	TGTGCCAGCAACCCGGGACTAGCGGATGAGCAGTTCTTC	CASNPGLADEQFF
TRBV19	TRBJ1-6	few	.	TGTGCCAGTGGGCAGGGAGATCGGTCACCCCTCCACTTT	CASGQGDRSPLHF